This TCR beta chain was sequenced for a study of early T cells in non-severe SARS-CoV-2 infection (dated by TCRdb to 2020 to 2023). Broadly, across the study: TCR sequencing used bulk RNA from unsorted whole blood, so alpha and beta chains could not be paired. Overall study results and their limits: Matching against VDJdb was skewed toward anti-spike CD8 responses, likely underestimated virus-specific expansions, and missed private and CD4 specificities.

Set within a cohort of healthcare workers in London, UK, this nested case-control study involved weekly PCR testing of nasopharyngeal swabs along with blood sampling. Healthcare workers were recruited during the week of the UK lockdown, between 23 and 31 March 2020, and followed weekly for up to roughly 16 weeks. V loses 3 bases, J loses 2 bases, and the germline ends lie 2 bases apart. The CDR3 sequence holds 11 residues, the cysteine and phenylalanine included. Only the CDR3 part of the read is kept: 33 bases, read in frame from the first base. The CDR1 and CDR2 encoded by the germline V gene are SQVTM and ANQGSEA. Worth noting for this clonotype: Its antigen remains unidentified. The record has no base qualities; no much larger clone is one base away.

The library was generated by 5' RACE. Sequencing instrument: NextSeq 500. The TCR library protocol attached unique molecular identifiers to individual cDNA molecules to correct for sequencing error and PCR bias. Both TCR alpha and beta chains were sequenced, and tight co-correlation was observed between alpha and beta sequence abundances in each sample. As for the authors' bioinformatics: Decombinator V4 was used to annotate TCR sequences for V gene, J gene and CDR3. TCRs were defined as expanded if a significant change between any two time points was detected under a Poisson model with p below 0.0001. TCR abundances were normalised to the total number of TCRs sequenced per sample and expressed as counts per million. MAIT TCRs were defined by TRAV1-2 paired with TRAJ12, TRAJ20 or TRAJ33, and iNKT TCRs by TRAV10 paired with TRAJ18. VDJdb, accessed 1 November 2021, was searched for CMV, EBV and SARS-CoV-2 annotated TCRs, with TCRs annotated for multiple antigens excluded. Using fastp at Q25 and MiXCR, TCRdb reprocessed the public reads and kept productive beta chains. Every CDR3 protein is listed once, alongside the most common genes and DNA of its rows. The V and J calls and clone size are TCRdb's, not the authors'. The sample has tens of thousands of distinct CDR3 sequences on record, 6% to 6.5% of them singletons. The ten largest clonotypes hold over 10% of the sample.

This receptor was taken from an adult who was a healthcare worker with PCR-confirmed SARS-CoV-2 infection or an uninfected control (not recorded which). This chain is built from TRBV29-1 and TRBJ1-3, with no reliable assignment of the D segment. Material for sequencing was whole blood. The encoded CDR3 is CSVEAGNTIYF. Read as DNA, the sequence is TGCAGCGTTGAGGCTGGAAACACCATATATTTT.